The rows below give T cell receptor beta chains drawn from one sample of a study of CD8+CD57+ T cells in acquired aplastic anemia. TCRdb passed the reads through MiXCR, listing each CDR3 protein once. The table shows approximately 220,000 distinct CDR3 sequences, with roughly 45% occurring only once. Sequences were obtained from sorted CD4+, CD8+, or CD8+CD57+ T cells (not recorded which) from PBMCs. These receptors all come from a human donor with aplastic anemia. Each CDR3 is given with its conserved first and last residue. The order of the fields is V gene, J gene, clone size, D gene, CDR3 protein, CDR3 DNA. A D gene is named only where the DNA matches it firmly. Size tells how often a clone was seen (once, few, many) or the class of an expanded clone, and some rows leave it out.

v_gene: TRBV2; j_gene: TRBJ2-7; abundance: many; d_gene: TRBD2; CDR3aa: CASSARTSGYYEQYF; CDR3nt: TGTGCCAGCAGTGCCAGGACTAGCGGCTACTACGAGCAGTACTTC
v_gene: TRBV10-3; j_gene: TRBJ2-1; abundance: NA; d_gene: TRBD1; CDR3aa: CAISSRGTDTAERVYNEQFF; CDR3nt: TGTGCCATCAGTTCACGAGGGACAGACACAGCGGAAAGGGTCTACAATGAGCAGTTCTTC
v_gene: TRBV19; j_gene: TRBJ1-1; abundance: many; d_gene: NA; CDR3aa: CASSNLQGRNTEAFF; CDR3nt: TGTGCCAGTAGTAACTTACAGGGCAGGAACACTGAAGCTTTCTTT
v_gene: TRBV5-1; j_gene: TRBJ1-1; abundance: many; d_gene: TRBD1; CDR3aa: CASSQPAGGTEAFF; CDR3nt: TGCGCCAGCAGCCAACCAGCAGGGGGAACTGAAGCTTTCTTT
v_gene: TRBV2; j_gene: TRBJ1-1; abundance: NA; d_gene: NA; CDR3aa: CATRTEMNTEAFF; CDR3nt: TGTGCCACGCGGACAGAAATGAACACTGAAGCTTTCTTT
v_gene: TRBV4-1; j_gene: TRBJ1-4; abundance: many; d_gene: NA; CDR3aa: CAAGPTTNEKLFF; CDR3nt: TGCGCCGCGGGGCCCACAACTAATGAAAAACTGTTTTTT
v_gene: TRBV20-1; j_gene: TRBJ1-1; abundance: NA; d_gene: NA; CDR3aa: CSARVELKAFF; CDR3nt: TGCAGTGCTAGAGTCGAGCTTAAAGCTTTCTTT
v_gene: TRBV5-6; j_gene: TRBJ1-6; abundance: many; d_gene: TRBD1; CDR3aa: CASSLGPRRQGNSPLHF; CDR3nt: TGTGCCAGCAGCTTGGGTCCCAGGAGACAGGGGAATTCACCCCTCCACTTT
v_gene: TRBV6-6; j_gene: TRBJ1-1; abundance: many; d_gene: NA; CDR3aa: CASTRDAEAFF; CDR3nt: TGTGCCAGCACTAGGGACGCTGAAGCTTTCTTT
v_gene: TRBV7-2; j_gene: TRBJ2-7; abundance: once; d_gene: TRBD1; CDR3aa: CASSQTGTGVFYEQYF; CDR3nt: TGTGCCAGCAGCCAGACCGGGACAGGGGTCTTCTACGAGCAGTACTTC
v_gene: TRBV28; j_gene: TRBJ1-5; abundance: NA; d_gene: NA; CDR3aa: CASSFSGRGSNQPQHF; CDR3nt: TGTGCCAGCAGTTTTAGCGGGAGGGGTAGCAATCAGCCCCAGCATTTT
v_gene: TRBV7-9; j_gene: TRBJ1-1; abundance: NA; d_gene: NA; CDR3aa: CASSQTDSTEAFF; CDR3nt: TGTGCCAGCAGCCAAACCGACAGCACTGAAGCTTTCTTT
v_gene: TRBV15; j_gene: TRBJ2-7; abundance: NA; d_gene: NA; CDR3aa: CATSRDGQTEQYF; CDR3nt: TGTGCCACCAGCAGAGATGGACAAACAGAGCAGTACTTC
v_gene: TRBV24-1; j_gene: TRBJ2-5; abundance: NA; d_gene: NA; CDR3aa: CATSDGTWTQETQYF; CDR3nt: TGTGCCACCAGTGATGGGACGTGGACTCAAGAGACCCAGTACTTC
v_gene: TRBV10-3; j_gene: TRBJ2-7; abundance: NA; d_gene: TRBD1; CDR3aa: CAISAPGQGGVEQYF; CDR3nt: TGTGCCATCAGCGCCCCGGGACAGGGGGGCGTCGAGCAGTACTTC
v_gene: TRBV6-5; j_gene: TRBJ1-4; abundance: many; d_gene: NA; CDR3aa: CASRMGSGNEKLFF; CDR3nt: TGTGCCAGCAGGATGGGGTCGGGTAATGAAAAACTGTTTTTT
v_gene: TRBV4-1; j_gene: TRBJ2-7; abundance: NA; d_gene: TRBD1; CDR3aa: CASSQDPGQRVYEQYF; CDR3nt: TGCGCCAGCAGCCAAGACCCGGGACAGCGAGTCTACGAGCAGTACTTC
v_gene: TRBV7-8; j_gene: TRBJ1-2; abundance: NA; d_gene: NA; CDR3aa: CASSSRDGVRGYGYTF; CDR3nt: TGTGCCAGCAGCTCGCGGGATGGGGTTAGAGGCTATGGCTACACCTTC